This T cell receptor (beta chain) was identified in a study of PD-1 blockade in classical Hodgkin lymphoma. Study information: Patients got intravenous nivolumab 3 mg/kg every 2 weeks.

General study points: Individuals initiating nivolumab under 1 year after ASCT were excluded. CD4+ TCR diversity, unlike CD8+, rose significantly by C4D1.

The CDR3 spans 16 residues. Germline assignment: CDR1 SNHLY and CDR2 FYNNEI. The ends were cut back, 4 bases at V and 1 base at J, with 13 bases in the middle. Relapse was seen in all patients after autologous stem cell transplantation, and brentuximab vedotin exposure was variable. As concerns this clone: Its antigen is unknown.

Libraries were prepared by immunoSEQ multiplex PCR; TCRdb keeps only in-frame clonotypes and omits some of them. This table holds about 40,000 clones, 80% to 90% found once. Source: peripheral blood mononuclear cells (PBMCs), taken at baseline. The chain combines TRBV2 with TRBJ2-2; TRBD2 is a possible D gene (5 bases). The TCR originated in a human donor with classical Hodgkin lymphoma. CDR3 nucleotide sequence: TGTGCCAGCAGTGGTAGTAGGGCGGGGAACACCGGGGAGCTGTTTTTT. Translating gives CASSGSRAGNTGELFF.